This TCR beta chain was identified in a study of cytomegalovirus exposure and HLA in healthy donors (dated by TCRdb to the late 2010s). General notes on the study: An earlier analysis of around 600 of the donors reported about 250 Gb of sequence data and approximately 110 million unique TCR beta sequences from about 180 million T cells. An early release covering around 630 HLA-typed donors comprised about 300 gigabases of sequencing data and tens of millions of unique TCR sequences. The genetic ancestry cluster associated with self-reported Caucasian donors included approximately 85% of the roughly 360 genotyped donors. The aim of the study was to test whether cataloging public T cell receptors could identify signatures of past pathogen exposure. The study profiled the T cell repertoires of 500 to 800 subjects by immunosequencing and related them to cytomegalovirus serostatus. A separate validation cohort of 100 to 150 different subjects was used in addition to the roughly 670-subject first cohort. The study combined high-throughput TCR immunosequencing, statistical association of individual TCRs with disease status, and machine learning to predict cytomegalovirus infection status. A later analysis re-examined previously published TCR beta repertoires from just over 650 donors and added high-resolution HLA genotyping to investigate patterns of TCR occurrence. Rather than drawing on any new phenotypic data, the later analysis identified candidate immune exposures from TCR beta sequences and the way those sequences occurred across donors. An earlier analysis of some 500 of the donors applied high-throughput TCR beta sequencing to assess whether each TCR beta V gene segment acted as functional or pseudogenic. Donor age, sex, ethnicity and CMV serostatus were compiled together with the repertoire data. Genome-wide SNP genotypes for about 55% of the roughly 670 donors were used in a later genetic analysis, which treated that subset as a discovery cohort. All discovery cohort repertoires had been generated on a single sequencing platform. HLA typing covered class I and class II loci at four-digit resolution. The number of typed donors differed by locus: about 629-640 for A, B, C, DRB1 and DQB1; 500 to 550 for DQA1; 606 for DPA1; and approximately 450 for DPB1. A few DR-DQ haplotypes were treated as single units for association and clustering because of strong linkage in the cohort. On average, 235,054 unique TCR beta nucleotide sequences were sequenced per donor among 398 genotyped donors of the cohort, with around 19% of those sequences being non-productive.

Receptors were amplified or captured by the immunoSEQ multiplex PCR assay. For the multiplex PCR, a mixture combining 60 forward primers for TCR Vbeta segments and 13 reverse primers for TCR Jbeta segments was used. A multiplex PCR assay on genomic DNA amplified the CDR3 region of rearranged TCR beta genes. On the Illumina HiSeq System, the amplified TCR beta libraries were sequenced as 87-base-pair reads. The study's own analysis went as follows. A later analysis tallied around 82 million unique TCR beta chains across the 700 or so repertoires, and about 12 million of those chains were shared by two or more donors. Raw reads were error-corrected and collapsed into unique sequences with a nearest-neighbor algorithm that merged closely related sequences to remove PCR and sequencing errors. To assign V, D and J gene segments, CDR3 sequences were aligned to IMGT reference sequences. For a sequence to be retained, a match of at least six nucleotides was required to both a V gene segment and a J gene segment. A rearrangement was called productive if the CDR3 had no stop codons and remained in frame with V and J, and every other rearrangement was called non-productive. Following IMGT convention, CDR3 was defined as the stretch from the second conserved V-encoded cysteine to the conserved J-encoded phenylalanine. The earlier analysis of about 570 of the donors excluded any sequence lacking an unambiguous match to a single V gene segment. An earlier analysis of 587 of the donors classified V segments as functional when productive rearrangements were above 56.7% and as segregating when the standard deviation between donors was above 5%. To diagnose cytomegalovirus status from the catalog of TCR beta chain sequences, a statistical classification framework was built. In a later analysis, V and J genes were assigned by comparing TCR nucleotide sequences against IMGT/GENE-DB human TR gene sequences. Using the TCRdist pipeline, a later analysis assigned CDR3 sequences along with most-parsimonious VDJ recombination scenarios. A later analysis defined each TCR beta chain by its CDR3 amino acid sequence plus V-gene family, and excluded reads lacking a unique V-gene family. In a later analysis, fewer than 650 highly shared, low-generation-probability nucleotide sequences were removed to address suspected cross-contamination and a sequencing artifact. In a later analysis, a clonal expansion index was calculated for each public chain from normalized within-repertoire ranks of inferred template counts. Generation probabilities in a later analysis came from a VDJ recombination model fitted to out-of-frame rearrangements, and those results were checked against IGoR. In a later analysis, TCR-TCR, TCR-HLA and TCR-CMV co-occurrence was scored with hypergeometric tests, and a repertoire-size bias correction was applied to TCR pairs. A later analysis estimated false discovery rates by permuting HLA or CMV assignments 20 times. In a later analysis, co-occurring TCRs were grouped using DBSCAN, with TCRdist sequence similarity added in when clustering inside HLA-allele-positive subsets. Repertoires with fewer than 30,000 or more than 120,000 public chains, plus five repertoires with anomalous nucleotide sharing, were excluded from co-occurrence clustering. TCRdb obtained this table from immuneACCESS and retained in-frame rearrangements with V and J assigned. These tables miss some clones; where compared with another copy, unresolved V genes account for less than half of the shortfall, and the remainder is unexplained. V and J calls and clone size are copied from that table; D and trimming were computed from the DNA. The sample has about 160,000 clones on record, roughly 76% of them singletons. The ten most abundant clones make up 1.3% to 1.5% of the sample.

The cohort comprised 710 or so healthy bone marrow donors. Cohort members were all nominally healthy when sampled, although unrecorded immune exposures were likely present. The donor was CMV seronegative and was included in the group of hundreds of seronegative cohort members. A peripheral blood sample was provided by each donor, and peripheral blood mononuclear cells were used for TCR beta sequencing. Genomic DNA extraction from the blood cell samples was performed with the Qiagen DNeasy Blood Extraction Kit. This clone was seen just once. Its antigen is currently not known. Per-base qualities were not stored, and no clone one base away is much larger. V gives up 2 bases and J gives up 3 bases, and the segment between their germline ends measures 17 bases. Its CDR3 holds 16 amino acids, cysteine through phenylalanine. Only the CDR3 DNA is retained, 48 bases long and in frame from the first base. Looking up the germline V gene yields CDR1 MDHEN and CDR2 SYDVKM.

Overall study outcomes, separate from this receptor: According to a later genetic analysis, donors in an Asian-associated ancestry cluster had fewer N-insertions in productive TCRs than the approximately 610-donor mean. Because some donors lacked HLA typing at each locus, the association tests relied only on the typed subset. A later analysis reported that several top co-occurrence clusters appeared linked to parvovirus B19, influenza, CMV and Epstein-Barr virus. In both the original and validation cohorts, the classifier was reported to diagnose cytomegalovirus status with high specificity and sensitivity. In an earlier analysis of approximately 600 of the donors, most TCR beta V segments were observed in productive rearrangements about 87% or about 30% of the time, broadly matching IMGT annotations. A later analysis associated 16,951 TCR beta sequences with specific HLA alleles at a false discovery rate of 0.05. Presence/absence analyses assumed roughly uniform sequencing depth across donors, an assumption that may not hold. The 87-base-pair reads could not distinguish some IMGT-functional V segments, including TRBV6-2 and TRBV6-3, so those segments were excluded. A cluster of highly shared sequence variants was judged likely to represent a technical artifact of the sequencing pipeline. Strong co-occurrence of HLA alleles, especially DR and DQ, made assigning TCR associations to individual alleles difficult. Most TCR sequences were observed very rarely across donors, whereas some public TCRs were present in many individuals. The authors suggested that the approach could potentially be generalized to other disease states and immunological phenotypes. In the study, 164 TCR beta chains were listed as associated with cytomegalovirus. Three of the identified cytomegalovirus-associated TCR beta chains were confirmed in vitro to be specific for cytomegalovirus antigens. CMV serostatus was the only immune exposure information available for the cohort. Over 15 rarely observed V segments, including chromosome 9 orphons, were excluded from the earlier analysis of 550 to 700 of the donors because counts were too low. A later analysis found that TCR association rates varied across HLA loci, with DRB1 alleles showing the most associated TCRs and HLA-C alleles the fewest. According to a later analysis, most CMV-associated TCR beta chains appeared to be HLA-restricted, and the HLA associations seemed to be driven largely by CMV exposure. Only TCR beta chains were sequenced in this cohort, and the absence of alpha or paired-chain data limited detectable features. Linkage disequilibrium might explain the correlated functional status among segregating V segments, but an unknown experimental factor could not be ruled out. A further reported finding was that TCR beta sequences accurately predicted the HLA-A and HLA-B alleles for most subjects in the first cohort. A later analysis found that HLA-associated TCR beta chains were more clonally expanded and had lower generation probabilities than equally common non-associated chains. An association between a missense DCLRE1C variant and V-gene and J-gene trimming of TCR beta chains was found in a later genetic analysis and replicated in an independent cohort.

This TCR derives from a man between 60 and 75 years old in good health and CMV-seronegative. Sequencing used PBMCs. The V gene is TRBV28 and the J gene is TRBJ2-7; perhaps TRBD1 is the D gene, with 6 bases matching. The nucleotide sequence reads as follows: TGTGCCAGCAGTTTACTTACAGGGAGCCGGGGCTACGAGCAGTACTTC. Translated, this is CASSLLTGSRGYEQYF.